This T cell receptor (beta chain) was captured in a study of cytomegalovirus exposure and HLA in healthy donors. Across the study: Later analysis reported that the roughly 120 validation repertoires shared the platform of the roughly 710 first-cohort repertoires.

As to this clone: Its target is unknown.

This table comes from immunoSEQ multiplex PCR, and its TCRdb copy is limited to in-frame clones, with some not included. The profile shows some 150,000 clones, 94% of them singletons. Study observations and caveats: Three CMV-associated chains were confirmed in vitro to be specific for CMV antigens. Most TCR sequences showed up rarely, but some public TCRs showed up in many donors. TCR beta chains numbering approximately 150 were designated cytomegalovirus-associated.

The CDR3 runs to 15 residues. The germline gives CDR1 MDHEN, CDR2 SYDVKM. V was cut by 6 bases and J by 5 bases, with 19 bases left in between. The genes are TRBV28 and TRBJ1-2; D not resolved. Sequenced sample: PBMCs. The TCR originated in a man younger than 30 in good health and CMV-seropositive. The CDR3 region has the DNA TGTGCCAGCAGCTCCCCGGTACAGTGGGTTTATGGCTACACCTTC. This encodes CASSSPVQWVYGYTF.